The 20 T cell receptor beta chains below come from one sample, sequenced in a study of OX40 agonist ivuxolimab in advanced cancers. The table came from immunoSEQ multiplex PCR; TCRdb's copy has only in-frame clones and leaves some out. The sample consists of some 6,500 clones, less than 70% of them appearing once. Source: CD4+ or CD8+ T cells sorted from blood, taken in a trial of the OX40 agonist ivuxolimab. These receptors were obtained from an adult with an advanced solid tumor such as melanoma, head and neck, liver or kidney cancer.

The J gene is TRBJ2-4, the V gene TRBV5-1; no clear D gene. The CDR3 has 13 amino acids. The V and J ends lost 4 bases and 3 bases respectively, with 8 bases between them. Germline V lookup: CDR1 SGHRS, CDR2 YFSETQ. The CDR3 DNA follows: TGCGCCAGCAGCCCCACCGTCAAAAACATTCAGTACTTC. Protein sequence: CASSPTVKNIQYF.

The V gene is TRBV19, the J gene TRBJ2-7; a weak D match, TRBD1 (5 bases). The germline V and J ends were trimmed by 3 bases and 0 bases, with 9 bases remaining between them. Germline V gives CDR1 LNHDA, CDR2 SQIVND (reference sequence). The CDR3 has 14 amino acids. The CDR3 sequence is CASSIQGSSYEQYF. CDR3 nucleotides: TGTGCCAGTAGTATTCAGGGTAGCTCCTACGAGCAGTACTTC.

CDR3 region: CASSVGDSNQPQHF. Written as DNA, the CDR3 is TGTGCCAGCAGCGTCGGGGATAGCAATCAGCCCCAGCATTTT. V gene TRBV9 combines with J gene TRBJ1-5; D uncertain. From germline, CDR1 is SGDLS and CDR2 YYNGEE. V was clipped by 2 bases and J by 0 bases, with 6 bases between them. The CDR3 is 14 residues long.

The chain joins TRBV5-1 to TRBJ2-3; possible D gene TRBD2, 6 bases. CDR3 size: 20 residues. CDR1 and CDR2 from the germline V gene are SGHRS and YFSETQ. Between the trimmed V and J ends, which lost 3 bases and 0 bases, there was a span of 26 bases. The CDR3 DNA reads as TGCGCCAGCAGCTCCCCGGGCCGCCCTCCTAGCGACAGTAGCACAGATACGCAGTATTTT. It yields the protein CASSSPGRPPSDSSTDTQYF.

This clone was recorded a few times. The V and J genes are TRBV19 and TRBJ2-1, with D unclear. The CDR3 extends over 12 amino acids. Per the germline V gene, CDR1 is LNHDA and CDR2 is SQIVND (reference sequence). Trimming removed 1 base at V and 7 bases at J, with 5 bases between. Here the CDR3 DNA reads TGTGCCAGTAGTATAGCTCAAAATGAGCAGTTCTTC. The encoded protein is CASSIAQNEQFF.

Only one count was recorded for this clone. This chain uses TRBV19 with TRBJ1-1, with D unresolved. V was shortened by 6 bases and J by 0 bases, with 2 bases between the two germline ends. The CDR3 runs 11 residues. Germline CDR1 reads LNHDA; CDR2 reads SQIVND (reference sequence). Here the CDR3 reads CASSMNTEAFF. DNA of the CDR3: TGTGCCAGTAGCATGAACACTGAAGCTTTCTTT.

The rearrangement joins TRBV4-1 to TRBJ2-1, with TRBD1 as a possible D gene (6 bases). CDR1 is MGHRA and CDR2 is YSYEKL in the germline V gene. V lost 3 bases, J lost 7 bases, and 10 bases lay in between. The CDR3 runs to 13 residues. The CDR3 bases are TGCGCCAGCAGCCAGGGGGCCGGGAATGAGCAGTTCTTC. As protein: CASSQGAGNEQFF.

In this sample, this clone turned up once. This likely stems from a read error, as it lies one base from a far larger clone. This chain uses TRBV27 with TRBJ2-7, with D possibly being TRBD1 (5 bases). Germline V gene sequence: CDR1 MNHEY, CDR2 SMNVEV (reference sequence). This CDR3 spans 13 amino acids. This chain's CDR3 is CASAPGPSYEQHF. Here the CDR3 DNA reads TGTGCCAGCGCGCCAGGGCCATCCTACGAGCAGCACTTC.

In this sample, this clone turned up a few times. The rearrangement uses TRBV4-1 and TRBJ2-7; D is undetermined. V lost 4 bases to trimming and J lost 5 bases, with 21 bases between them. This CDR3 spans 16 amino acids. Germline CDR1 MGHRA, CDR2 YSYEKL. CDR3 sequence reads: CASSPSEYQGWDEQYF. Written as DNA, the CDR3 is TGCGCCAGCAGCCCCTCAGAGTATCAAGGGTGGGACGAGCAGTACTTC.

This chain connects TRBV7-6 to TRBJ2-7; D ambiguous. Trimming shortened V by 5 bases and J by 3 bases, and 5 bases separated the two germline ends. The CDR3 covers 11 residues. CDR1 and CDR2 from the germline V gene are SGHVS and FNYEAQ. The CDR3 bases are TGTGCCAGCAGCCCGAGCTACGAGCAGTACTTC. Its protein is CASSPSYEQYF.

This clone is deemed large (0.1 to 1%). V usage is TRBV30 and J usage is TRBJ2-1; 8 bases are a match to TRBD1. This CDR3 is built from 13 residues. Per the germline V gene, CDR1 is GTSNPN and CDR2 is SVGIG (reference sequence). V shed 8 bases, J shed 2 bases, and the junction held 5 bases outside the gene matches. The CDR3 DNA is TGTGCCGCCTACAGGGGGACCTACAATGAGCAGTTCTTC. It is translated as CAAYRGTYNEQFF.

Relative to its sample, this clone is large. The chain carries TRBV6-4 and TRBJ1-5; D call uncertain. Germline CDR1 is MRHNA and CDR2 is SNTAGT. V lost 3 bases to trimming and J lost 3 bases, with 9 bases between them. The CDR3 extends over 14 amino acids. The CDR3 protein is CASSEGPDNQPQHF. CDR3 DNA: TGTGCCAGCAGTGAAGGGCCGGACAATCAGCCCCAGCATTTT.

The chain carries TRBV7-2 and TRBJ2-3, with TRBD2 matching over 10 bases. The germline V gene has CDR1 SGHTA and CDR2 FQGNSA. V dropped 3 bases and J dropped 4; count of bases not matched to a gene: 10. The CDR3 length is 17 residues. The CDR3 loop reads CASSFLSAGGRSDTQYF. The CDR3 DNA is TGTGCCAGCAGCTTTCTATCAGCGGGGGGGCGATCAGATACGCAGTATTTT.

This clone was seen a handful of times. CDR3 coding DNA: TGTGCCAGCAGCCCCCTTTTAGGCAGGGGGCCTTACTATGGCTACACCTTC. Its protein is CASSPLLGRGPYYGYTF. V gene TRBV7-4 combines with J gene TRBJ1-2; 8 nucleotides match TRBD1. Trimming cost V 5 bases and J 3 bases; bases outside gene matches: 14. This CDR3 comprises 17 residues. Germline CDR1 and CDR2: SGHVT and SQSDAQ.

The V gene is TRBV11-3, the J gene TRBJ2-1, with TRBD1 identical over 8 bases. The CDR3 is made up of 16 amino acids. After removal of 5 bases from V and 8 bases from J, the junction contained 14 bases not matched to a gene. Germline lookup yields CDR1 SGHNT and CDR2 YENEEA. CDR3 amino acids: CASSPSPGQGWHEQFF. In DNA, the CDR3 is TGTGCCAGCAGCCCTAGCCCTGGACAGGGTTGGCATGAGCAGTTCTTC.

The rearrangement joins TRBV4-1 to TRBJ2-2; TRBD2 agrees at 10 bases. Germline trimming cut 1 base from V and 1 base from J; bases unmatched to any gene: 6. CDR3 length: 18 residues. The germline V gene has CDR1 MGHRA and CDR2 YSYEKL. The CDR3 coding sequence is TGCGCCAGCAGCCAAGGATGGTTAGCGGGAGGGAACACCGGGGAGCTGTTTTTT. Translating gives CASSQGWLAGGNTGELFF.

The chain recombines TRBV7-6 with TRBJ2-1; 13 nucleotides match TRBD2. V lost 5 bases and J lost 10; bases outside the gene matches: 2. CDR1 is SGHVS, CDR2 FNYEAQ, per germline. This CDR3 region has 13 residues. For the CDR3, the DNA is TGTGCCAGCAGCCCGGGACTAGCGGGGGAGCAGTTCTTC. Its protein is CASSPGLAGEQFF.

The CDR3: CASTPTGGTYEQYF. The CDR3 DNA reads TGTGCCAGTACCCCGACAGGGGGTACCTACGAGCAGTACTTC. The chain employs TRBV19 and TRBJ2-5; TRBD1 matches at 9 bases. The DNA end is a closer match to TRBJ2-7, so the J assignment may be wrong. Germline values: CDR1 LNHDA, CDR2 SQIVND (reference sequence). This CDR3 has 14 residues.

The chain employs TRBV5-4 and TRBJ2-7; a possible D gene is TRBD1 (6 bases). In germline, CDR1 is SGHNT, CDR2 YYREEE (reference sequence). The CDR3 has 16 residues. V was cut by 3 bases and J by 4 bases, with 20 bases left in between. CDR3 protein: CASSSAVGGSGYEQYF. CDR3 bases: TGTGCCAGCAGCTCGGCGGTAGGGGGTTCGGGTTACGAGCAGTACTTC. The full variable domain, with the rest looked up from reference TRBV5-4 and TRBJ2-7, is ETGVTQSPTHLIKTRGQQVTLRCSSQSGHNTVSWYQQALGQGPQFIFQYYREEENGRGNFPPRFSGLQFPNYSSELNVNALELDDSALYLCASSSAVGGSGYEQYFGPGTRLTVT.

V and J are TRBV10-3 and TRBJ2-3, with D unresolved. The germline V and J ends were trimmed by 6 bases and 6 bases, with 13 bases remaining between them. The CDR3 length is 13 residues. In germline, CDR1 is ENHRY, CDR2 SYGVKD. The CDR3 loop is CAISPRNADTQYF. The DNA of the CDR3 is TGTGCCATCAGCCCCCGGAATGCGGATACGCAGTATTTT.